The T cell receptor beta chain described here comes from a study of a mutant IDH1 vaccine in newly diagnosed glioma. Study-wide background: Antecedent treatment encompassed radiotherapy, temozolomide, or their combination; the majority received both.

With respect to this clone: What it binds is unknown.

As to time point: week 47, end of study. One vaccine dose held 300 ug of mutant IDH1 20-mer peptide and came with topical imiquimod. This CDR3 comprises 14 residues. CDR1 MNHNS and CDR2 SASEGT come from the germline V gene. V was trimmed by 2 bases and J by 7 bases, leaving 9 bases between them. The repertoire was sequenced with immunoSEQ multiplex PCR; TCRdb's copy has only in-frame clones and lacks some. The table shows under 60,000 clones, with over 60% occurring only once. The TCR originated in a woman aged 40 to 49 with glioma. Some clones in this sample may be carry-over from other donors' samples. The chain recombines TRBV6-1 with TRBJ1-6; weak D call: TRBD1 (5 bases). The sequencing here drew on PBMCs, taken from a glioma patient whose treatment included an IDH1 peptide vaccine. DNA for the CDR3: TGTGCCAGCAGTGAAAAAGGGGAAAATTCACCCCTCCACTTT. Its protein is CASSEKGENSPLHF.